This paragraph reports one T cell receptor (beta chain). Its antigen is currently not known. No qualities accompany the bases; no much larger clone lies one base away. The collaborating institutions used their own protocols to collect whole blood in K2EDTA tubes. For TCRbeta analysis, collaborator samples were shipped as frozen whole blood, as isolated PBMCs, or as DNA extracted from either sample type. This specimen belongs to a study of blood T cell repertoires in COVID-19 (TCRdb year 2020). Turning to the overall study: Samples from collaborators originated in the United States, Italy and Spain and spanned both the acute and convalescent phases of COVID-19. The material from the prospective study consisted of cDNA or gDNA derived from T cells, B-cell-depleted T cells, or PBMCs. Deeply sampled blood TCRbeta repertoires from subjects exposed to, actively infected with, or recovered from COVID-19 were included in the dataset. A freely available public database, intended as a resource for researchers studying the immune response to SARS-CoV-2, is where the repertoires were released. Samples came from the ongoing ImmuneRACE study (first 160 participants) plus 1,254 subjects from 6 global collaborators. A de-identified subject ID, COVID-19 status, age in years and sex were almost always included in the sample metadata. Where HLA class I and class II types were available, the types were taken from metadata supplied by the sample provider, not from assay-based typing. What the authors observed across the whole study: Clinical and demographic metadata were provided uncurated, with the amount varying by source and participant.

TCRbeta CDR3 regions were amplified from genomic DNA using the immunoSEQ Assay, a bias-controlled multiplex PCR. The source study handled its data this way. Nucleated cell counts per sample were estimated from amplification of reference gene primers within the assay. To quantify the absolute abundance of each unique TCRbeta CDR3 rearrangement, sequence reads were collapsed and filtered. For each sample, productive Simpson clonality was calculated as the square root of Simpson's diversity index across productive rearrangements. The table comes from immuneACCESS by way of TCRdb, which keeps in-frame sequences with V and J called. Part of the clones is missing from these tables; in studies checked, under half for an unresolved V gene and the rest for unknown reasons. V and J calls and clone size come straight from that table; D and trimming were deduced from the DNA. Here the sample has some 140,000 clones; roughly 80% occur a single time. The top ten constitute about 3% of the sample.

Sequences SGHDT (CDR1) and YYEEEE (CDR2) are obtained from the germline V gene. The CDR3 starts with the cysteine, ends with the phenylalanine, and has 13 residues. Of the read, only the CDR3 DNA is kept; its 39 bases are in frame from base 1. Relative to germline, V is 4 bases shorter and J is 8 bases shorter, with 15 bases between their ends. This sequence was found in a woman of 80 years or more with acute or convalescent COVID-19. Sequencing was carried out using peripheral blood. The chain uses TRBV5-6 and TRBJ1-2; the D gene is perhaps TRBD1, on 6 matching bases. DNA sequence: TGTGCCAGCAGCCCAAGACAGGTTTGGGGCTACACCTTC. Its protein is CASSPRQVWGYTF.